Listed here are 13 T cell receptor beta chains from one sample, sequenced in a study of shared clonotypes between healthy human individuals. Profiled with immunoSEQ multiplex PCR; TCRdb holds only in-frame clones, not every one. Of some 2 million clones detected, 85% to 95% appear once; the ten largest clones hold more than 0.1%. Material for sequencing was naive CD4+ T cells sorted from blood. Subset meaning: CD45RA+ positively selected. Receptor source: a man in his late teens or twenties in good health.

The chain carries TRBV9 and TRBJ2-3; TRBD2 aligns across 10 bases. Germline CDR1 and CDR2: SGDLS and YYNGEE. Trimming at V came to 4 bases and at J to 4 bases, leaving 12 bases not matched to a gene. The CDR3 extends over 17 amino acids. The CDR3 DNA follows: TGTGCCAGCAGCCCTTGGGGCCTAGCGGGGGTGGCAGATACGCAGTATTTT. It is translated as CASSPWGLAGVADTQYF.

The gene calls are TRBV5-1 and TRBJ2-3, with D maybe TRBD2 (7 bases). The ends were cut back, 4 bases at V and 2 bases at J, with 14 bases in the middle. CDR1 and CDR2 (germline): SGHRS, YFSETQ. This CDR3 has 15 residues. The CDR3 DNA sequence: TGCGCCAGCAGCCCGGGTCGGGGGGCCACAGATACGCAGTATTTT. Translated, it gives CASSPGRGATDTQYF.

The rearrangement uses TRBV29-1 and TRBJ2-1; unclear D gene. The CDR3 loop spans 15 amino acids. V was pared by 4 bases and J by 0 bases, with 13 bases between. Germline V gives CDR1 SQVTM, CDR2 ANQGSEA. CDR3 nucleotides: TGCAGCGTTGGTCGGCGGTTGGGCTCCTACAATGAGCAGTTCTTC. It encodes CSVGRRLGSYNEQFF.

The rearrangement joins TRBV28 to TRBJ2-1; D unclear. CDR1 MDHEN and CDR2 SYDVKM come from the germline V gene. This CDR3 spans 12 amino acids. V was trimmed by 1 base and J by 7 bases, leaving 5 bases between them. The CDR3 bases are TGTGCCAGCAGTTTATACGGGAATGAGCAGTTCTTC. It yields the protein CASSLYGNEQFF.

The J gene is TRBJ1-1, the V gene TRBV9; no firm D call. Trimming removed 3 bases at V and 7 bases at J, with 7 bases between. Germline lookup yields CDR1 SGDLS and CDR2 YYNGEE. The CDR3 totals 11 residues. DNA of the CDR3: TGTGCCAGCAGCGCAATGATTGAAGCTTTCTTT. Protein sequence: CASSAMIEAFF.

The gene calls are TRBV7-9 and TRBJ1-1; D not resolved. Germline V gene sequence: CDR1 SEHNR, CDR2 FQNEAQ (reference sequence). Between the trimmed V and J ends, which lost 2 bases and 1 base, there was a span of 14 bases. CDR3 length: 16 residues. Here the CDR3 reads CASSLYGKAGNTEAFF. The CDR3 region has the DNA TGTGCCAGCAGCTTATACGGGAAGGCGGGGAACACTGAAGCTTTCTTT.

Remarks on this clone: Other DNA sequences from this sample encode an identical CDR3 as well. The genes are TRBV6-1 and TRBJ1-1; 7 positions agree with TRBD1. The CDR3 contains 13 residues. The J segment lost 2 bases and the V segment lost 5 bases, leaving 2 bases of the junction unmatched. Germline CDR1 MNHNS, CDR2 SASEGT. CDR3 coding DNA: TGTGCCAGCAGTCGACAGGGCAACACTGAAGCTTTCTTT. Residues: CASSRQGNTEAFF.

This chain joins TRBV11-2 and TRBJ1-1; unclear D gene. The CDR3 is 15 amino acids. Per germline, CDR1 SGHAT and CDR2 FQNNGV. Trimming left V 1 base short and J 0 bases short, with 9 bases between. The CDR3 sequence: CASSLGGGLNTEAFF. The CDR3 DNA is TGTGCCAGCAGCTTAGGGGGTGGACTGAACACTGAAGCTTTCTTT.

The chain employs TRBV7-4 and TRBJ2-6; D gene ambiguous. V gave up 5 bases and J gave up 5 bases, with 22 bases separating them. CDR3 size: 18 residues. CDR1 SGHVT and CDR2 SQSDAQ come from the germline V gene. CDR3 region: CASSTLGSSQSRANVLTF. The DNA for the CDR3 is TGTGCCAGCAGCACTCTCGGCAGCTCACAAAGTCGGGCCAACGTCCTGACTTTC. Variable domain in full (rest from reference TRBV7-4 and TRBJ2-6): GAGVSQSPRYKVAKRGRDVALRCDSISGHVTLYWYRQTLGQGSEVLTYSQSDAQRDKSGRPSGRFSAERPERSVSTLKIQRTEQGDSAVYLCASSTLGSSQSRANVLTFGAGSRLTVL.

This chain links TRBV6-1 with TRBJ1-2, with no clear D. The CDR3 runs 12 residues. The ends were cut back, 8 bases at V and 4 bases at J, with 11 bases in the middle. Germline lookup yields CDR1 MNHNS and CDR2 SASEGT. The CDR3: CASCEEFYGYTF. The CDR3 DNA follows: TGTGCCAGCTGCGAGGAGTTCTATGGCTACACCTTC.

As for this clone: Other DNA sequences in this specimen translate into the identical CDR3. V and J are TRBV18 and TRBJ2-7; 8 bases align to TRBD2. This CDR3 spans 15 amino acids. V lost 6 bases and J lost 0; bases outside the gene matches: 7. Germline V lookup: CDR1 KGHSH, CDR2 LQKENI. The CDR3 loop is CASSPTSGGSYEQYF. The CDR3 DNA sequence: TGTGCCAGCTCCCCCACTAGCGGAGGCTCCTACGAGCAGTACTTC.

The genes are TRBV5-1 and TRBJ2-2; 9 bases agree with TRBD1. This CDR3 has 13 amino acids. Germline V gene sequence: CDR1 SGHRS, CDR2 YFSETQ. The junction had 3 bases not matched to a gene; V was cut back by 5 bases and J by 7 bases. In DNA form, the CDR3 reads TGCGCCAGCAGGCGGACAGGGGACGGGGAGCTGTTTTTT. Amino acids: CASRRTGDGELFF.

The genes are TRBV11-3 and TRBJ2-6, with 8 bases that match TRBD1. The length of the CDR3 is 18 residues. V lost 1 base and J lost 0; bases outside the gene matches: 5. The germline V gene encodes CDR1 SGHNT and CDR2 YENEEA. This chain's CDR3 is CASSLGDRFRSGANVLTF. CDR3 DNA sequence: TGTGCCAGCAGCTTAGGGGACAGGTTTCGCTCTGGGGCCAACGTCCTGACTTTC.